A selection of T cell receptor beta chains follows, all from one sample in a study of somatic mutations in cytotoxic T cells in rheumatoid arthritis. TCRdb's table, derived via immunoSEQ multiplex PCR, lists solely in-frame clones and lacks some. The sample has 15,000 to 20,000 clones, 79% seen once; the top ten hold less than 25%. The sequenced sample consisted of CD8+ T cells sorted from blood. The receptors were gathered from an adult with rheumatoid arthritis. Each CDR3 is given with its conserved first and last residue. D genes are given only for firm matches. Size values are once, few and many counts, or a class for expanded clones, and some rows have none.

V,J,D,size,DNA,CDR3
TRBV6-5,TRBJ1-1,.,.,TGTGCCAGCAGTTATACCCTCATGAACACTGAAGCTTTCTTT,CASSYTLMNTEAFF
TRBV7-9,TRBJ2-1,.,.,TGTGCCAGCAGCTTAGTACCGGGGGCGGTGGGCAATGAGCAGTTCTTC,CASSLVPGAVGNEQFF
TRBV10-3,TRBJ1-1,.,.,TGTGCCATCAGTGAGTCGCCGCGAACAGGGAAAGGCACTGAAGCTTTCTTT,CAISESPRTGKGTEAFF
TRBV7-7,TRBJ2-7,.,.,TGTGCCAGCAGCTTAGGTCCTAGCGAGAACTACGAGCAGTACTTC,CASSLGPSENYEQYF
TRBV4-3,TRBJ1-1,.,medium-sized,TGCGCCAGCAGCCAAGATCCGCAGGGGTCGGGGAACACTGAAGCTTTCTTT,CASSQDPQGSGNTEAFF
TRBV9,TRBJ1-1,.,.,TGTGCCAGCAGCCTAAACCCAAATGACCCCTTTGGTATGAACACTGAAGCTTTCTTT,CASSLNPNDPFGMNTEAFF
TRBV7-8,TRBJ1-1,.,.,TGTGCCAGCACCCCGGTTAACGTGACAGAAGCTTTGGAAGCTTTCTTT,CASTPVNVTEALEAFF
TRBV7-9,TRBJ1-5,TRBD1,.,TGTGCCAGCAGCCCTGGGGACAGGGGGTATCAGCCCCAGCATTTT,CASSPGDRGYQPQHF
TRBV2,TRBJ2-7,.,.,TGTGCCAGCAGCGAAACAACGACAGGCACCTACGAGCAGTACTTC,CASSETTTGTYEQYF
TRBV5-4,TRBJ1-2,.,.,TGTGCCAGCAGGGGCCGGGGGGAGGGAGGCTACACCTTC,CASRGRGEGGYTF
TRBV19,TRBJ1-1,TRBD1,.,TGTGCCAGTAGTATTGGGGACAGGGGGGGAACTGAAGCTTTCTTT,CASSIGDRGGTEAFF
TRBV4-1,TRBJ1-1,.,.,TGCGCCAGCAGCCATCTCTCCACTGAAGCTTTCTTT,CASSHLSTEAFF
TRBV5-1,TRBJ1-1,.,.,TGCGCCAGCAGCTTGGACCTGACAGAGATTTACACTGAAGCTTTCTTT,CASSLDLTEIYTEAFF
TRBV5-6,TRBJ2-3,.,.,TGTGCCAGCAGCTTGGAGGCTAGGGGATGGACAGATACGCAGTATTTT,CASSLEARGWTDTQYF
TRBV28,TRBJ1-5,TRBD1,.,TGTGCCAGCAGCCATTACAGGGGAGGCAATCAGCCCCAGCATTTT,CASSHYRGGNQPQHF
TRBV14,TRBJ1-4,.,.,TGTGCCAGCAGCCAAGATTGGTCGGGGGCTGAACTGTTTTTT,CASSQDWSGAELFF
TRBV5-6,TRBJ1-1,.,.,TGTGCCAGCAACAGGGACCCGGGCGCTGAAGCTTTCTTT,CASNRDPGAEAFF
TRBV5-1,TRBJ2-7,.,.,TGCGCCAGCGGGCAGGGTGCAGACCCCTACGAGCAGTACTTC,CASGQGADPYEQYF
TRBV9,TRBJ2-3,.,.,TGTGCCAGCAGCGTAGAGGGGGGGGAAGGCACAGATACGCAGTATTTT,CASSVEGGEGTDTQYF
TRBV11-2,TRBJ2-7,.,.,TGTGCCAGCAGCTTTCCGCCCACCTCCTACGAGCAGTACTTC,CASSFPPTSYEQYF
TRBV28,TRBJ2-7,.,few,TGTGCCAGCAGTTTACGGCAGTACAGCTCCTACGAGCAGTACTTC,CASSLRQYSSYEQYF
TRBV11-1,TRBJ2-7,.,.,TGTGCCAGCAGCTCGACAGACTCCTACGAGCAGTACTTC,CASSSTDSYEQYF
TRBV4-1,TRBJ2-1,TRBD2,.,TGCGCCAGCAGCCTTCCTAGCGGGTACAATGAGCAGTTCTTC,CASSLPSGYNEQFF
TRBV28,TRBJ1-5,.,.,TGTGCCAGCGGGGCAGGTCCGGGTCAGCCCCAGCATTTT,CASGAGPGQPQHF
TRBV2,TRBJ2-2,.,.,TGTGCCAGTCAGGGCGGGGAGCTGTTTTTT,CASQGGELFF
TRBV7-9,TRBJ1-2,TRBD1,.,TGTGCCAGCAGCTTAGGACAGGGGGGGAACTATGGCTACACCTTC,CASSLGQGGNYGYTF
TRBV19,TRBJ1-1,.,.,TGTGCCAGCGTGGGTGTAGGAGCTTTCTTT,CASVGVGAFF
TRBV4-1,TRBJ2-2,TRBD2,.,TGCGCCAGCAGCCAAGAGGGTAGCGGGAGTAGCGGGGAGCTGTTTTTT,CASSQEGSGSSGELFF
TRBV21-1,TRBJ2-1,.,.,TGTGCCAGCAGCAATCGGGGGGTCCTCCGAAGCCCAAAGAATGAGCAGTTCTTC,CASSNRGVLRSPKNEQFF
TRBV7-3,TRBJ1-1,.,.,TGTGCCAGCAGCTTAAATGCAGGCGGGAACACTGAAGCTTTCTTT,CASSLNAGGNTEAFF
TRBV7-6,TRBJ1-5,.,.,TGTGCCAGCAGCTTAAAGGCTTGGGGGGCCGCGAAACAGCCCCAGCATTTT,CASSLKAWGAAKQPQHF
TRBV14,TRBJ2-3,TRBD2,.,TGTGCCAGCAGCCAAACTGGACTAGCGGGAGATTATACGCAGTATTTT,CASSQTGLAGDYTQYF